These 7 T cell receptor beta chains share one sample of origin, sequenced in a study of cytomegalovirus exposure and HLA in healthy donors. The PCR employed 60 Vbeta primers together with 13 Jbeta primers. TCRdb's table, derived via immunoSEQ multiplex PCR, lists solely in-frame clones and lacks some. The sample holds about 97,000 clones, 63% seen once. Sequencing was performed on PBMCs. These receptors came from a human donor in good health.

V gene TRBV5-6 combines with J gene TRBJ2-7, with D possibly TRBD1 on 6 matching bases. The CDR3 totals 14 residues. V was shortened by 1 base and J by 5 bases, with 13 bases between the two germline ends. Germline CDR1 is SGHDT and CDR2 is YYEEEE. CDR3 in amino acids: CASSLSGVLHEQYF. The DNA of the CDR3 is TGTGCCAGCAGCTTGTCAGGGGTTTTGCACGAGCAGTACTTC.

The V gene is TRBV7-9, the J gene TRBJ1-5; D gene ambiguous. V lost 2 bases to trimming and J lost 5 bases, with 7 bases between them. This CDR3 comprises 13 residues. Germline loops: CDR1 SEHNR, CDR2 FQNEAQ (reference sequence). CDR3 in amino acids: CASSLRADQPQHF. The CDR3 region has the DNA TGTGCCAGCAGCTTACGCGCGGATCAGCCCCAGCATTTT. Based on the CDR3 plus reference TRBV7-9 and TRBJ1-5, the full variable domain is DTGVSQNPRHKITKRGQNVTFRCDPISEHNRLYWYRQTLGQGPEFLTYFQNEAQLEKSRLLSDRFSAERPKGSFSTLEIQRTEQGDSAMYLCASSLRADQPQHFGDGTRLSIL.

This clone was seen once. The chain employs TRBV29-1 and TRBJ2-7, with 10 bases identical to TRBD2. J lost 6 bases, V lost 4 bases, and 6 bases had no gene match. Germline V gene data show CDR1 as SQVTM and CDR2 as ANQGSEA. This CDR3 is 13 amino acids long. The CDR3, as DNA: TGCAGCGTTGGCCTAGCGGGAGACAGCGAGCAGTACTTC. This encodes CSVGLAGDSEQYF.

The rearrangement uses TRBV12-2 and TRBJ2-7; TRBD1, the D gene given by the table, was not confirmed from the DNA. TRBV12-2 is shown as a pseudogene. The CDR3 length is 14 residues. The CDR3 spells CASRSRTGNHEQYF. The CDR3 DNA reads as TGTGCAAGTCGCTCGCGGACAGGGAATCACGAGCAGTACTTC.

This chain joins TRBV5-1 and TRBJ1-1, with 7 bases fitting TRBD1. Per the germline V gene, CDR1 is SGHRS and CDR2 is YFSETQ. This CDR3 is built from 13 residues. J lost 8 bases, V lost 0 bases, and 4 bases had no gene match. CDR3 protein: CASSLAQGVEAFF. The CDR3 region has the DNA TGCGCCAGCAGCTTGGCCCAGGGGGTGGAAGCTTTCTTT.

V is TRBV7-9 and J is TRBJ1-3; D may be TRBD1 (5 bases). V shed 4 bases and J shed 3 bases, with 19 bases lying between them. The CDR3 is made up of 17 amino acids. Germline values: CDR1 SEHNR, CDR2 FQNEAQ (reference sequence). In DNA, the CDR3 is TGTGCCAGCAGCTCCTCGGCGGGGGGTCTGGTTGGAAACACCATATATTTT. Translated: CASSSSAGGLVGNTIYF.

The gene calls are TRBV14 and TRBJ2-3; 10 bases agree with TRBD2. Per germline, CDR1 SGHDN and CDR2 FVKESK. J was trimmed by 4 bases and V by 6 bases; bases with no gene match: 10. CDR3 length: 16 residues. The chain's CDR3 is CASSLASGSLADTQYF. CDR3 bases: TGTGCCAGCAGTTTAGCTAGCGGGAGCTTAGCAGATACGCAGTATTTT. Full variable domain (outside the CDR3, taken from reference TRBV14 and TRBJ2-3): EAGVTQFPSHSVIEKGQTVTLRCDPISGHDNLYWYRRVMGKEIKFLLHFVKESKQDESGMPNNRFLAERTGGTYSTLKVQPAELEDSGVYFCASSLASGSLADTQYFGPGTRLTVL.